Detailed here is one T cell receptor beta chain. Its antigen is still unknown. This sample is part of a study of shared clonotypes between healthy human individuals. The study, taken as a whole, reports: Tissue TCR repertoires likely differ from these blood-only repertoires. Donor clonotype sharing was expected to depend on sequencing depth.

The V segment lost 3 bases and the J segment 13 bases; nucleotides outside the gene matches: 1. Germline V gene data show CDR1 as KGHSH and CDR2 as LQKENI. The CDR3 has 11 residues. Sequencing was performed with immunoSEQ multiplex PCR; in TCRdb, only in-frame clones are kept and a portion is missing. The sample has millions of clones; more than 80% are singletons. This sequence joins TRBV18 and TRBJ2-1; 9 bases match TRBD2. The receptor was derived from a man aged 18-30 years in good health. Material for sequencing was naive CD4+ T cells sorted from blood. The subset was: CD45RA+ positively selected. The CDR3 DNA follows: TGTGCCAGCTCACCGACTAGCGGACAGTTCTTC. This codes for CASSPTSGQFF.